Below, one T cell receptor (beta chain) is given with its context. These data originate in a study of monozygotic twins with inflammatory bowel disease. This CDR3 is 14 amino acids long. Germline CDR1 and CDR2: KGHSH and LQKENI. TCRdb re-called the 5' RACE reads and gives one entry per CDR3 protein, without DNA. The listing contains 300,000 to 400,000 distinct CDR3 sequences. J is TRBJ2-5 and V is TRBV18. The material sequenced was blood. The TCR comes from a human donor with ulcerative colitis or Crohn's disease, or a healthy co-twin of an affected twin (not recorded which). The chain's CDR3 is CASSPSVRQETQYF.